This entry lists 20 T cell receptor beta chains sequenced from one sample in a study of T-cell memory formation after mild COVID-19. TCRdb fed the 5' RACE reads into MiXCR, producing one record per CDR3 protein. This sample yields roughly 560,000 distinct CDR3 sequences, of which just over 20% are seen a single time; about an eighth belongs to the top ten. Input material: PBMCs or a T cell subset sorted from them (not recorded which). The receptors here all came from an adult woman who had mild COVID-19 (a few samples of this study predate the infection). Cell type and time point are not known.

The chain carries TRBV19 and TRBJ2-1, with 7 nucleotides matching TRBD2. CDR3 length: 15 amino acids. CDR1 is LNHDA and CDR2 is SQIVND in the germline V gene (reference sequence). V shed 4 bases, J shed 2 bases, and the junction held 5 bases outside the gene matches. The DNA for the CDR3 is TGTGCCAGTAGTACACTAGCGCCTACCTACAATGAGCAGTTCTTC. This gives the protein CASSTLAPTYNEQFF.

In DNA form, the CDR3 reads TGTGCCAGCAGGGTTACGAACACCGGGGAGCTGTTTTTT. It encodes CASRVTNTGELFF. The chain joins TRBV11-2 to TRBJ2-2; D remains unclear. The CDR3 spans 13 residues. Trimming stripped 6 bases from V and 0 bases from J, with 5 bases between. Germline-derived CDR1 and CDR2 are SGHAT and FQNNGV.

This clonotype showed up just a few times. V usage is TRBV12-3 or TRBV12-4 and J usage is TRBJ2-1; TRBD1 matches at 8 bases. The CDR3 runs to 15 residues. Trimming took 7 bases from V and 7 from J; bases not matched to a gene: 12. This CDR3 is CASMGGQGEYNEQFF. The CDR3 DNA reads TGTGCCAGCATGGGTGGACAGGGAGAATATAATGAGCAGTTCTTC.

The V and J genes are TRBV7-9 and TRBJ2-4; D perhaps matches TRBD2 (5 bases). The germline gives CDR1 SEHNR, CDR2 FQNEAQ (reference sequence). Trimming cost V 6 bases and J 3 bases, with 12 bases left between them. The CDR3 is 14 amino acids. In DNA, the CDR3 is TGTGCCAGCAGTCACACTCGGGGCAAAAACATTCAGTACTTC. As protein: CASSHTRGKNIQYF.

V gene TRBV6-5 combines with J gene TRBJ2-7, with a possible D match to TRBD1 (5 bases). V was trimmed by 5 bases and J by 4 bases, leaving 15 bases between them. Germline V gene data show CDR1 as MNHEY and CDR2 as SVGAGI. This CDR3 is built from 14 residues. CDR3 sequence: CASSPRRGSYEQYF. The CDR3 nucleotides are TGTGCCAGCAGTCCCCGTAGGGGATCTTACGAGCAGTACTTC.

CDR3 residues: CASSNRGLGRTEAFF. For the CDR3, the DNA is TGTGCCAGTAGTAACAGGGGGCTGGGTCGGACTGAAGCTTTCTTT. The rearrangement joins TRBV19 to TRBJ1-1; 9 bases align to TRBD1. With 4 bases clipped from V and 5 bases from J, the junction kept 8 bases outside the gene matches. This CDR3 spans 15 amino acids. Germline assignment: CDR1 LNHDA and CDR2 SQIVND (reference sequence). The full variable domain, in which reference TRBV19 and TRBJ1-1 provide the parts outside the CDR3, is DGGITQSPKYLFRKEGQNVTLSCEQNLNHDAMYWYRQDPGQGLRLIYYSQIVNDFQKGDIAEGYSVSREKKESFPLTVTSAQKNPTAFYLCASSNRGLGRTEAFFGQGTRLTVV.

In regard to this clonotype: One junction end disagrees with the germline gene, perhaps due to a read error. The chain is built from TRBV2 and TRBJ2-3; 11 bases fit TRBD2. The CDR3 consists of 17 residues. Germline CDR1 reads SNHLY; CDR2 reads FYNNEI. For the CDR3, the DNA is TGTGCCAGCAGCGAAGGGACTAGCGGTCCCCTTGTGGATACGCAGTATTTT. This gives the protein CASSEGTSGPLVDTQYF.

This CDR3 reads CSVEEGLAGGPRSYNEQFF. The DNA for the CDR3 is TGCAGCGTTGAAGAAGGACTAGCGGGAGGGCCCCGCTCCTACAATGAGCAGTTCTTC. The chain links TRBV29-1 to TRBJ2-1, with 15 positions matching TRBD2. CDR1 and CDR2 (germline): SQVTM, ANQGSEA. CDR3 size: 19 residues. Trimming removed 0 bases from V and 0 bases from J; junction bases left unmatched: 6.

This clonotype has only a few counts. The J gene is TRBJ2-1, the V gene TRBV6-2 or TRBV6-3; TRBD2 matches 8 bases. The CDR3 contains 13 residues. Trimming at V came to 5 bases and at J to 7 bases, leaving 4 bases not matched to a gene. From germline, CDR1 is MNHEY and CDR2 SVGEGT. CDR3 nucleotide sequence: TGTGCCAGCAGTGCCCGACTAGCGAATGAGCAGTTCTTC. This encodes CASSARLANEQFF.

This chain connects TRBV29-1 to TRBJ2-7, with TRBD2 matching over 9 bases. The junction had 10 bases not matched to a gene; V was cut back by 6 bases and J by 7 bases. The length of the CDR3 is 13 residues. Germline CDR1 reads SQVTM; CDR2 reads ANQGSEA. The CDR3: CSVEAGGPREQYF. Here the CDR3 DNA reads TGCAGCGTCGAGGCGGGAGGGCCGAGAGAGCAGTACTTC.

The chain employs TRBV5-1 and TRBJ2-7; D gene ambiguous. The V end was cut by 7 bases, the J end by 4 bases, with 18 bases between. Per germline, CDR1 SGHRS and CDR2 YFSETQ. The CDR3 runs to 14 residues. Here the CDR3 reads CASQSTSGGYEQYF. Written as DNA, the CDR3 is TGCGCCAGCCAAAGTACGTCGGGTGGATACGAGCAGTACTTC.

This clonotype turned up a few times. The chain carries TRBV14 and TRBJ1-1; unclear D gene. V was trimmed by 1 base and J by 4 bases, leaving 7 bases between them. Germline CDR1 is SGHDN and CDR2 is FVKESK. This CDR3 region has 13 residues. CDR3 sequence reads: CASSQVSGTEAFF. In nucleotides, the CDR3 is TGTGCCAGCAGCCAAGTATCTGGCACTGAAGCTTTCTTT.

A few counts support this clonotype. V is TRBV5-1 and J is TRBJ1-1; possibly TRBD1 for D (5 bases). The CDR3 has 15 amino acids. V lost 5 bases and J 5 bases, leaving 19 bases between the germline ends. Germline V gene data show CDR1 as SGHRS and CDR2 as YFSETQ. CDR3 residues: CASSEGLGIGTEAFF. DNA of the CDR3: TGCGCCAGCAGTGAGGGGCTGGGAATTGGGACTGAAGCTTTCTTT. The variable domain in full, with the rest retrieved from reference TRBV5-1 and TRBJ1-1, is KAGVTQTPRYLIKTRGQQVTLSCSPISGHRSVSWYQQTPGQGLQFLFEYFSETQRNKGNFPGRFSGRQFSNSRSEMNVSTLELGDSALYLCASSEGLGIGTEAFFGQGTRLTVV.

The chain employs TRBV9 and TRBJ2-1, with TRBD2 matching 9 bases. The V and J ends lost 0 bases and 9 bases, in that order; junction bases with no gene match: 7. Germline loops: CDR1 SGDLS, CDR2 YYNGEE. The CDR3 sequence is 15 residues long. CDR3 sequence: CASSVAGSGSPEQFF. CDR3 in DNA: TGTGCCAGCAGCGTAGCGGGTAGCGGGAGTCCTGAGCAGTTCTTC.

This clonotype was counted a few times. V is TRBV4-1 and J is TRBJ1-5, with a possible D match to TRBD1 (5 bases). CDR1 and CDR2 from the germline V gene are MGHRA and YSYEKL. V was trimmed by 2 bases and J by 7 bases, leaving 18 bases between them. This CDR3 has 16 amino acids. The chain's CDR3 is CASSQLWGEGGQPQHF. The CDR3 nucleotides read TGCGCCAGCAGCCAACTCTGGGGGGAAGGTGGGCAGCCCCAGCATTTT.

This clonotype appeared a few times. CDR3 residues: CSVVRETQYF. CDR3 nucleotides: TGCAGCGTAGTCAGGGAGACCCAGTACTTC. The chain couples TRBV29-1 to TRBJ2-5; D is uncertain. This CDR3 contains 10 residues. Trimming cost V 6 bases and J 5 bases, with 7 bases left between them. The germline V gene encodes CDR1 SQVTM and CDR2 ANQGSEA.

The table lists this clonotype with many counts. The chain is built from TRBV6-5 and TRBJ2-7; tentatively, D is TRBD1 (6 bases). The CDR3 covers 12 residues. Trimming took off 4 bases at V and 5 bases at J, with 9 bases between the two ends. From germline, CDR1 is MNHEY and CDR2 SVGAGI. In nucleotides, the CDR3 is TGTGCCAGCAGTTCCTACAGGGACGAGCAGTACTTC. Its translation is CASSSYRDEQYF.

This clonotype was seen a handful of times. The chain links TRBV5-1 to TRBJ1-1; TRBD1 is a possible D gene (5 bases). The CDR3 has 12 amino acids. CDR1 is SGHRS and CDR2 is YFSETQ in the germline V gene. The ends were cut back, 2 bases at V and 6 bases at J, with 8 bases in the middle. CDR3 nucleotides: TGCGCCAGCAGCTTCGTAGGGGCTGAAGCTTTCTTT. Its protein product is CASSFVGAEAFF. The whole variable domain, filled in from reference TRBV5-1 and TRBJ1-1, reads KAGVTQTPRYLIKTRGQQVTLSCSPISGHRSVSWYQQTPGQGLQFLFEYFSETQRNKGNFPGRFSGRQFSNSRSEMNVSTLELGDSALYLCASSFVGAEAFFGQGTRLTVV.

The rearrangement joins TRBV20-1 to TRBJ2-2; 12 positions match TRBD2. The V gene's germline CDR1 is DFQATT and CDR2 SNEGSKA (reference sequence). The CDR3 is 15 amino acids. V was pared by 1 base and J by 7 bases, with 4 bases of the junction left unmatched. Here the CDR3 DNA reads TGCAGTGCTAGAGCACTAGCGGGGGGAAGCGGGGAGCTGTTTTTT. Amino acid sequence: CSARALAGGSGELFF.

V gene TRBV29-1 combines with J gene TRBJ2-1; D gene uncertain. The CDR3 length is 11 residues. Trimming took 6 bases from V and 8 from J, leaving 11 bases between them. Looked up from germline, CDR1 is SQVTM and CDR2 is ANQGSEA. The CDR3 here is CSVVTYDEQFF. CDR3 sequence (DNA): TGCAGCGTCGTGACGTATGATGAGCAGTTCTTC.